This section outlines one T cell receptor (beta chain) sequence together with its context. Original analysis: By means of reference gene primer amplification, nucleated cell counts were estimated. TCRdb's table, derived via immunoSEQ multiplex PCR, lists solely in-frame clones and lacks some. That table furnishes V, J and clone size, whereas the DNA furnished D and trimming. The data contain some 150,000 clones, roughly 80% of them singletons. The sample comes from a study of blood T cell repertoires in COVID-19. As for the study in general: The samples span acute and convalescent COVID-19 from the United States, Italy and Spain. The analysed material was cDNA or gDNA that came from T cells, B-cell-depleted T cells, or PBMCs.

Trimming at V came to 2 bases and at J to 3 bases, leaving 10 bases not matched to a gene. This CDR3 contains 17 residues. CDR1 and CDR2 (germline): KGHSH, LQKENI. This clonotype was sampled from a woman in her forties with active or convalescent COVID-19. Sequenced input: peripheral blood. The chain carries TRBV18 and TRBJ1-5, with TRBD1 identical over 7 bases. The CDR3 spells CASSPRTGTAYNQPQHF. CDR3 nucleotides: TGTGCCAGCTCACCAAGGACCGGGACAGCGTACAATCAGCCCCAGCATTTT.